A selection of T cell receptor beta chains follows, all from one sample in a study of blood T cell repertoires in COVID-19. Libraries were prepared by immunoSEQ multiplex PCR; TCRdb keeps only in-frame clonotypes and omits some of them. The data contain about 270,000 clones, approximately 86% of them singletons. The sequenced material came from peripheral blood. These receptors all come from a man aged 40-55 years with active or convalescent COVID-19. The conserved cysteine and the conserved F or W are not part of the CDR3 here. Expanded clones get a size class; other rows say once, few or many, or leave the size out.

>NA|TRBV7-3
ASSLTADPTKQY
>NA|TRBV5-1
ASSFPPKQGSTPGANVLT
>NA|TRBV29-1
SVASTGGTEAF
>NA|TRBV6-2/TRBV6-3
ASSYSPPTDLREKLF
>few|TRBV7-8
ASYRDTPRMNTEAF
>NA|TRBV6-1
ASSEIREVRTQY
>NA|TRBV28
ASSFPGNEQF
>NA|TRBV9
ASSGMRDRGHNEQF
>NA|TRBV5-1
ASSSLAGEDEQF
>NA|TRBV15
ATSRIRGSTNEKLF
>NA|TRBV10-3
AISGGSYEQY
>few|TRBV7-2
ASSLAGVGEQY
>NA|TRBV6-5
ASHSDTQY
>once|TRBV21-1
ASSKPDRGFDYSNQPQH